This T cell receptor beta chain was observed in a study of T cell changes during pregnancy in multiple sclerosis. Unmatched junction bases numbered 5, after V lost 0 bases and J lost 3 bases. This CDR3 has 15 amino acids. CDR1 SGHRS and CDR2 YFSETQ come from the germline V gene. Using immunoSEQ multiplex PCR, the repertoire was profiled, and TCRdb retains in-frame clones only, with some absent. The table has tens of thousands of clones, 91% seen once. This TCR derives from a female donor with multiple sclerosis, enrolled in a pregnancy study. The sample was CD8+ T cells from peripheral blood mononuclear cells, taken in the second trimester of pregnancy. The chain is built from TRBV5-1 and TRBJ2-5; TRBD1 matches at 7 bases. CDR3 bases: TGCGCCAGCAGCTTGGAACGACAGGGCGAAGAGACCCAGTACTTC. Protein: CASSLERQGEETQYF.